This T cell receptor beta chain was recovered during a study of early T cells in non-severe SARS-CoV-2 infection. Whole-study context: Chains were not paired, and sequencing was done on bulk RNA from unsorted whole blood.

Individual cDNA molecules were tagged with unique molecular identifiers, the study reported. TCRdb ran MiXCR on the 5' RACE reads and lists one entry per CDR3 protein. The top ten hold less than 25% of the sample, which has some 46,000 distinct CDR3 sequences, about 6.5% seen once. Germline CDR1 SGHAT, CDR2 FQNNGV. Trimming pared 5 bases from V and 0 bases from J, leaving 14 bases between. The CDR3 consists of 15 residues. This clonotype was found a few times. The source is an adult who was a healthcare worker with PCR-confirmed SARS-CoV-2 infection or an uninfected control (not recorded which). V usage is TRBV11-2 and J usage is TRBJ2-7; tentatively, D is TRBD1 (5 bases). Here the sequenced sample was whole blood, taken at baseline. The CDR3 sequence: CASSGRTTTSYEQYF. The CDR3 region has the DNA TGTGCCAGCAGCGGACGGACAACTACCTCCTACGAGCAGTACTTC.